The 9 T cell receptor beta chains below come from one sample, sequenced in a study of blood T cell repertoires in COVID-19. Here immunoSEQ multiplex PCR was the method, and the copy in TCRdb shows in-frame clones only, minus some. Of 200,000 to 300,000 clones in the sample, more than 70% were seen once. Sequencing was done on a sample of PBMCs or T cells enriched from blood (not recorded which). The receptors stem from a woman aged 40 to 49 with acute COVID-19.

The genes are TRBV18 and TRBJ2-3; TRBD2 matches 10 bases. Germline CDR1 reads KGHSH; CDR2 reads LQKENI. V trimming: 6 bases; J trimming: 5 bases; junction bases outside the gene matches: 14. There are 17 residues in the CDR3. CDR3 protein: CASSQSERGGFQDTQYF. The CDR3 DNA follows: TGTGCCAGCTCGCAGAGTGAGCGGGGGGGCTTTCAAGATACGCAGTATTTT.

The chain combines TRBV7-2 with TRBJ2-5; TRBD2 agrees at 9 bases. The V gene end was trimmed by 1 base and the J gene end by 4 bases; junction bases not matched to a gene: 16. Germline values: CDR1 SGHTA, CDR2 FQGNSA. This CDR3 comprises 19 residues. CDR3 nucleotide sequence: TGTGCCAGCAGCTTAGGGGGAGCGGGAGGTTCTTCCGGTCGAGAGACCCAGTACTTC. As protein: CASSLGGAGGSSGRETQYF.

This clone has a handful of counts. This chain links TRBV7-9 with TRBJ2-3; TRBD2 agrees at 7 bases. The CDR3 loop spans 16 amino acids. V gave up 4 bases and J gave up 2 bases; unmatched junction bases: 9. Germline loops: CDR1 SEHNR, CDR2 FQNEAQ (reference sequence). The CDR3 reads CASSYWPRDYTDTQYF. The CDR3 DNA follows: TGTGCCAGCAGCTACTGGCCCCGGGACTACACAGATACGCAGTATTTT.

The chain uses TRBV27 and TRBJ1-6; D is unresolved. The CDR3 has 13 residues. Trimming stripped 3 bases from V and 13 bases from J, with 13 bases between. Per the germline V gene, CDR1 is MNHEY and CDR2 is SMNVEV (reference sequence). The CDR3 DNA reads TGTGCCAGCAGTTTCTCCACGACAAGTCCCCTCCACTTT. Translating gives CASSFSTTSPLHF.

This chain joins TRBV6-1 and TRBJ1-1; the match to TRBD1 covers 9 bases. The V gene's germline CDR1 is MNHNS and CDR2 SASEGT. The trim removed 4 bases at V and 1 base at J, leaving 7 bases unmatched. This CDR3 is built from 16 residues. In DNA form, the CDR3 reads TGTGCCAGCAGTGCGCCGGACAGGGGTAGGAACACTGAAGCTTTCTTT. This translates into CASSAPDRGRNTEAFF.

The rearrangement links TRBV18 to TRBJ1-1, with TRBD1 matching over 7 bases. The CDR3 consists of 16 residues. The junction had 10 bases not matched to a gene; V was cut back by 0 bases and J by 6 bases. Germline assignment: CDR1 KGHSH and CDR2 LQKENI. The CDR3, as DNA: TGTGCCAGCTCACCACCAACCGGGACAGCATCCGCTGAAGCTTTCTTT. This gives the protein CASSPPTGTASAEAFF.

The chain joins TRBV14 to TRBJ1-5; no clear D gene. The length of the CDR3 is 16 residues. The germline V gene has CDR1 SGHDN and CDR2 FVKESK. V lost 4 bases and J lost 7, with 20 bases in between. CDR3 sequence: CASSLTRRAKKQPQHF. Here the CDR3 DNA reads TGTGCCAGCAGCCTCACCCGGCGGGCGAAAAAACAGCCCCAGCATTTT. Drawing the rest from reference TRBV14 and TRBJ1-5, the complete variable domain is EAGVTQFPSHSVIEKGQTVTLRCDPISGHDNLYWYRRVMGKEIKFLLHFVKESKQDESGMPNNRFLAERTGGTYSTLKVQPAELEDSGVYFCASSLTRRAKKQPQHFGDGTRLSIL.

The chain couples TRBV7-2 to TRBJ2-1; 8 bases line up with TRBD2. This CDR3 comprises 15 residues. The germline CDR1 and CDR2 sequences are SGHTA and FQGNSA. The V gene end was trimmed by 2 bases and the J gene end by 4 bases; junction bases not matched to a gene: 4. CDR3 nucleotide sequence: TGTGCCAGCAGCTTAATGGCGGGGGGATACAATGAGCAGTTCTTC. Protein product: CASSLMAGGYNEQFF.

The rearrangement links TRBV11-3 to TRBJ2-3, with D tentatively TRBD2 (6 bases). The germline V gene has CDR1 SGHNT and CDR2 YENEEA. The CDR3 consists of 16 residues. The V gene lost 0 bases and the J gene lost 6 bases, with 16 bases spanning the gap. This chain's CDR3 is CASSLEGTRGRDTQYF. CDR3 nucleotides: TGTGCCAGCAGCTTAGAGGGGACTCGGGGTCGCGATACGCAGTATTTT.